The 29 T cell receptor beta chains presented below share a single source sample, sequenced in a study of T cell repertoires in cytomegalovirus infection. Via MiXCR, TCRdb re-called the reads, giving one row per CDR3 protein. The sample has 350,000 to 500,000 distinct CDR3 sequences, 30% to 40% seen once. Input material: PBMCs. The receptors were sampled from a human donor in good health (CMV status not recorded). Some clones in this sample may be carry-over from other donors' samples.

This clonotype has only a few counts. The chain uses TRBV2 and TRBJ2-5, with 7 bases lining up with TRBD1. Looked up from germline, CDR1 is SNHLY and CDR2 is FYNNEI. V lost 6 bases and J lost 2; bases outside the gene matches: 12. CDR3 length: 16 residues. The CDR3 nucleotides read TGTGCCAGCAGAACCCAGGGGGACAAGAATCAAGAGACCCAGTACTTC. Its protein is CASRTQGDKNQETQYF.

The chain combines TRBV20-1 with TRBJ1-1; D is undetermined. Trimming shortened V by 1 base and J by 7 bases, and 16 bases separated the two germline ends. This CDR3 contains 14 residues. The V gene's germline CDR1 is DFQATT and CDR2 SNEGSKA (reference sequence). The CDR3 region is CSARAESRNLEAFF. CDR3 coding DNA: TGCAGTGCTAGAGCTGAATCTAGGAATCTTGAAGCTTTCTTT.

The chain couples TRBV5-8 to TRBJ2-1, with 8 positions matching TRBD2. In germline, CDR1 is SGHTS, CDR2 YDEGEE. The CDR3 is 16 residues long. With V trimmed by 6 bases and J by 6 bases, 14 bases remained unmatched. The CDR3 DNA sequence: TGTGCCAGCAACGACCTCCGGGGGGGTTCGGCCAATGAGCAGTTCTTC. Translating it yields CASNDLRGGSANEQFF.

This clonotype was detected a few times. This chain connects TRBV5-6 to TRBJ1-4, with a tentative D call TRBD1 (6 bases). There are 15 residues in the CDR3. Germline CDR1 is SGHDT and CDR2 is YYEEEE. Trimming took 2 bases from V and 6 from J, leaving 14 bases between them. CDR3 in DNA: TGTGCCAGCAGCTTCGGTGGGGGCGGAGATGAAAAACTGTTTTTT. This translates into CASSFGGGGDEKLFF.

With respect to this clonotype: This CDR3 is missing its conserved last phenylalanine or tryptophan, likely due to a read error. The V and J genes are TRBV11-1 and TRBJ2-1, with 10 bases that match TRBD2. Looked up from germline, CDR1 is SGHAT and CDR2 is FQDESV (reference sequence). J lost 4 bases, V lost 6 bases, and 15 bases had no gene match. The CDR3 runs 18 residues. CDR3 sequence: CASRSGTSAYQLYNEQFC. CDR3 in DNA: TGTGCCAGCAGGTCCGGGACTAGCGCTTATCAACTTTACAATGAGCAGTTCTGC.

This clonotype was picked up many times. This chain joins TRBV7-2 and TRBJ2-1; TRBD2 matches 8 bases. Trimming at V came to 2 bases and at J to 16 bases, leaving 16 bases not matched to a gene. The length of the CDR3 is 15 residues. Germline loops: CDR1 SGHTA, CDR2 FQGNSA. The CDR3 sequence is CASSLPPGGGNWVFF. DNA of the CDR3: TGTGCCAGCAGCTTACCCCCCGGGGGGGGAAACTGGGTATTCTTC.

This chain joins TRBV5-4 and TRBJ2-7, with D unclear. V dropped 3 bases and J dropped 0 bases, with 10 bases sitting between them. The CDR3 consists of 14 residues. Germline values: CDR1 SGHNT, CDR2 YYREEE (reference sequence). CDR3 DNA: TGTGCCAGCAGCTACGGACCGGACTCCTACGAGCAGTACTTC. It specifies CASSYGPDSYEQYF.

This clonotype was seen ten or more times. The chain employs TRBV14 and TRBJ2-7; no clear D. Per germline, CDR1 SGHDN and CDR2 FVKESK. V lost 1 base and J lost 6, with 13 bases in between. The CDR3 is 14 residues long. CDR3 in amino acids: CASSQGTRGGEQYF. The CDR3 DNA reads as TGTGCCAGCAGCCAAGGGACCCGCGGCGGCGAGCAGTACTTC.

The chain carries TRBV19 and TRBJ2-1, with a weak D call TRBD1 (6 bases). Germline assignment: CDR1 LNHDA and CDR2 SQIVND (reference sequence). Trimming left V 6 bases short and J 10 bases short, with 10 bases between. The CDR3 runs 11 residues. The CDR3 DNA reads TGTGCCAGTAGGACAGGCTCCGAGCAGTTCTTC. Its translation: CASRTGSEQFF.

This chain connects TRBV20-1 to TRBJ1-1, with a tentative D call TRBD1 (5 bases). With 6 bases removed from V and 5 bases from J, the gap between germline ends came to 16 bases. Germline V lookup: CDR1 DFQATT, CDR2 SNEGSKA (reference sequence). CDR3 length: 13 residues. CDR3 in DNA: TGCAGTGCCCTTATCCGGCGGGGGACTGAAGCTTTCTTT. Translation: CSALIRRGTEAFF.

This clonotype was counted many times. The chain employs TRBV6-2 or TRBV6-3 and TRBJ1-1; D might be TRBD1 (5 bases). V was shortened by 3 bases and J by 10 bases, with 15 bases between the two germline ends. CDR1 is MNHEY, CDR2 SVGEGT, per germline. The CDR3 is 13 amino acids. The CDR3 loop is CASSYLSGQGAFF. DNA of the CDR3: TGTGCCAGCAGTTATCTGTCGGGCCAGGGAGCTTTCTTT.

This chain uses TRBV2 with TRBJ2-3; D gene ambiguous. The V and J ends lost 7 bases and 4 bases respectively, with 12 bases between them. CDR1 and CDR2 from the germline V gene are SNHLY and FYNNEI. CDR3 length: 13 amino acids. CDR3 nucleotide sequence: TGTGCCAGCAATAAGGACCTCCCAGATACGCAGTATTTT. It specifies CASNKDLPDTQYF.

The rearrangement links TRBV28 to TRBJ1-1, with D perhaps TRBD1 (6 bases). V was pared by 6 bases and J by 8 bases, with 10 bases between. Germline assignment: CDR1 MDHEN and CDR2 SYDVKM. The CDR3 totals 11 residues. The CDR3 DNA follows: TGTGCCAGCAGCCCAGGGGCGGAAGCTTTCTTT. This gives the protein CASSPGAEAFF.

The chain links TRBV27 to TRBJ1-2; D is unresolved. The CDR3 totals 16 residues. Germline V lookup: CDR1 MNHEY, CDR2 SMNVEV (reference sequence). The germline V and J ends were trimmed by 5 bases and 0 bases, with 16 bases remaining between them. The CDR3 here is CASSPRGRGTNYGYTF. The DNA for the CDR3 is TGTGCCAGCAGTCCCCGCGGCAGAGGGACTAACTATGGCTACACCTTC.

This clonotype was observed a few times. The chain combines TRBV6-4 with TRBJ2-2, with no clear D. Germline V gives CDR1 MRHNA, CDR2 SNTAGT. This CDR3 region has 13 residues. The germline V and J ends were trimmed by 8 bases and 5 bases, with 12 bases remaining between them. The CDR3 sequence is CASSDVRTGELFF. DNA for the CDR3: TGTGCCAGCTCGGATGTGCGGACCGGGGAGCTGTTTTTT.

Here the CDR3 reads CASSPGLADETQYF. CDR3 bases: TGCGCCAGCAGCCCCGGACTGGCCGATGAGACCCAGTACTTC. The chain carries TRBV5-1 and TRBJ2-5; tentatively, D is TRBD2 (5 bases). V was trimmed by 4 bases and J by 5 bases, leaving 15 bases between them. There are 14 residues in the CDR3. The germline V gene has CDR1 SGHRS and CDR2 YFSETQ.

In its sample, this clonotype was seen a few times. The chain recombines TRBV19 with TRBJ2-1; unclear D gene. V gave up 3 bases and J gave up 4 bases, with 13 bases separating them. The germline CDR1 and CDR2 sequences are LNHDA and SQIVND (reference sequence). The CDR3 extends over 15 amino acids. CDR3: CASSIKGALYNEQFF. CDR3 nucleotides: TGTGCCAGTAGTATCAAAGGAGCCTTATACAATGAGCAGTTCTTC.

This clonotype was counted ten times or more. This sequence joins TRBV7-2 and TRBJ2-3; 9 positions match TRBD2. The J segment lost 4 bases and the V segment lost 1 base, leaving 15 bases of the junction unmatched. Germline CDR1 SGHTA, CDR2 FQGNSA. The CDR3 spans 19 residues. DNA of the CDR3: TGTGCCAGCAGCTTAGGACGGCCTCTGGGCGGGGGGGCCGCAGATACGCAGTATTTT. It codes for CASSLGRPLGGGAADTQYF.

As regards this clonotype: This may come from a read error, since a much larger clone is one base off. In this CDR3 the conserved last residue, phenylalanine or tryptophan, is missing, so a read error is likely. The chain combines TRBV7-2 with TRBJ2-5, with TRBD1 matching over 8 bases. Trimming cost V 5 bases and J 1 base; bases outside gene matches: 6. CDR1 is SGHTA and CDR2 is FQGNSA in the germline V gene. The CDR3 extends over 15 amino acids. The CDR3 sequence: CASSRQGNSQETQYL. CDR3 nucleotide sequence: TGTGCCAGCAGCCGACAGGGGAATAGCCAAGAGACCCAGTACTTA.

Only a few counts were recorded for this clonotype. This chain joins TRBV4-3 and TRBJ1-1; TRBD1 matches 7 bases. Germline assignment: CDR1 LGHNA and CDR2 YSLEER. J gave up 4 bases and V 0 bases, and 11 bases lay outside the gene matches. This CDR3 comprises 17 residues. The CDR3 sequence: CASSQDLKGGLRTEAFF. In DNA, the CDR3 is TGCGCCAGCAGCCAAGACCTAAAAGGGGGCTTGCGCACTGAAGCTTTCTTT.

The rearrangement uses TRBV7-9 and TRBJ2-3; the D is unclear. The CDR3 contains 14 residues. Germline assignment: CDR1 SEHNR and CDR2 FQNEAQ (reference sequence). V was clipped by 6 bases and J by 3 bases, with 13 bases between them. The CDR3 nucleotides read TGTGCCAGCAGTCGGCCATCCCGAACAGATACGCAGTATTTT. It yields the protein CASSRPSRTDTQYF.

The chain's CDR3 is CASRGAPSYEQYF. As DNA, the CDR3 is TGTGCCAGCAGGGGGGCACCTTCCTACGAGCAGTACTTC. This chain joins TRBV5-5 and TRBJ2-7; perhaps TRBD1 as D (6 bases). The length of the CDR3 is 13 residues. The germline V and J ends were trimmed by 5 bases and 1 base, with 10 bases remaining between them. Germline CDR1 SGHKS, CDR2 YYEKEE (reference sequence).

This clonotype was observed many times. The chain combines TRBV7-8 with TRBJ2-3; perhaps TRBD2 as D (7 bases). The CDR3 is made up of 15 amino acids. The ends were cut back, 0 bases at V and 6 bases at J, with 13 bases in the middle. Germline V gene lookup returns CDR1 SGHVS and CDR2 FQNEAQ. CDR3: CASSLAWGGSDTQYF. CDR3 DNA sequence: TGTGCCAGCAGCTTAGCGTGGGGGGGCTCGGATACGCAGTATTTT.

Note on this clonotype: One end of the junction varies from germline; a read error may be responsible. This chain connects TRBV7-9 to TRBJ1-2, with D hard to call. This CDR3 has 13 residues. CDR1 is SEHNR and CDR2 is FQNEAQ in the germline V gene (reference sequence). The CDR3 DNA reads TGTTCCAGCAGCTTAGAGGCGGGCTATGGCTACACCTTC. It specifies CSSSLEAGYGYTF.

This clonotype occurred many times. The V gene is TRBV7-6, the J gene TRBJ2-3; TRBD2 might be the D (6 bases). The CDR3 is 13 residues long. CDR1 SGHVS and CDR2 FNYEAQ come from the germline V gene. With 1 base removed from V and 6 bases from J, the gap between germline ends came to 8 bases. The CDR3 DNA follows: TGTGCCAGCAGCTTAGGCGGGGCCGATACGCAGTATTTT. Translation gives CASSLGGADTQYF. The full variable domain, rest sourced from reference TRBV7-6 and TRBJ2-3, is GAGVSQSPRYKVTKRGQDVALRCDPISGHVSLYWYRQALGQGPEFLTYFNYEAQQDKSGLPNDRFSAERPEGSISTLTIQRTEQRDSAMYRCASSLGGADTQYFGPGTRLTVL.

In the case of this clonotype: With a much larger clone just one base away, this may be a read error. The chain recombines TRBV12-3 or TRBV12-4 with TRBJ1-2, with a tentative D call TRBD1 (5 bases). This CDR3 is 15 amino acids long. The CDR3 region has the DNA TGTGCCAGTCTACCCTTCGGGGGGAGTGGCTATGGCTACAACTTC. Translating gives CASLPFGGSGYGYNF.

This clonotype came up a few times. This may come from a read error, since a much larger clone is one base off. This chain connects TRBV7-2 to TRBJ2-1, with 9 bases aligning to TRBD2. The CDR3 is made up of 15 amino acids. Germline values: CDR1 SGHTA, CDR2 FQGNSA. The CDR3 DNA sequence: TGTGCCAGCAGCTCGACTAGCGGCTCCTACAAGGAGCAGTTCTTC. Translating gives CASSSTSGSYKEQFF.

The rearrangement links TRBV3-1 to TRBJ1-1; possibly TRBD1 for D (5 bases). CDR1 LGHDT and CDR2 YNNKEL come from the germline V gene (reference sequence). Trimming took off 1 base at V and 8 bases at J, with 8 bases between the two ends. This CDR3 contains 12 residues. CDR3 region: CASSQATGEAFF. In nucleotides, the CDR3 is TGTGCCAGCAGCCAAGCCACAGGCGAAGCTTTCTTT.

The table lists this clonotype with many counts. The chain uses TRBV7-2 and TRBJ1-6, with unresolved D. The CDR3 has 15 amino acids. CDR1 is SGHTA and CDR2 is FQGNSA in the germline V gene. V lost 0 bases to trimming and J lost 5 bases, with 8 bases between them. CDR3 sequence reads: CASSLAGWDNSPLHF. In DNA, the CDR3 is TGTGCCAGCAGCTTAGCGGGGTGGGATAATTCACCCCTCCACTTT.